This TCR beta chain was profiled in a study of early T cells in non-severe SARS-CoV-2 infection. The CDR3 totals 15 residues. Germline CDR1 SGHDT, CDR2 YYEEEE. TCRdb itself ran the 5' RACE reads through MiXCR, one entry per CDR3 protein. The sample holds 75,000 to 80,000 distinct CDR3 sequences, around 16% seen once. In the case of this clonotype: An end of the junction differs from the germline gene, which may be a read error.

The clonotype comes from an adult who was a healthcare worker with PCR-confirmed SARS-CoV-2 infection or an uninfected control (not recorded which). The chain employs TRBV5-6 and TRBJ2-1, with D perhaps TRBD2 (5 bases). The sequenced sample consisted of whole blood. In DNA form, the CDR3 reads TGTGCCAGCGGCTTGTGGGCCAGGAGGATGAATGAGCAGTTCTTC. Amino acids: CASGLWARRMNEQFF.